Following are 14 T cell receptor beta chains from one sample sequenced in a study of PD-1 blockade in classical Hodgkin lymphoma. The data were produced by immunoSEQ multiplex PCR, yet TCRdb's version contains in-frame clones alone and is incomplete. This table holds just under 65,000 clones, more than 80% found once. Time point noted: cycle 4 day 1 (C4D1), after about 6 weeks of nivolumab. Every patient had relapsed following autologous stem cell transplantation, and cohorts differed in brentuximab vedotin exposure. The sample in question was peripheral blood mononuclear cells (PBMCs), obtained before the fourth cycle of nivolumab. These receptor sequences come from a human donor with classical Hodgkin lymphoma.

The CDR3 is CASSQVGLASEQYF. The CDR3 DNA is TGCGCCAGCAGCCAAGTAGGACTAGCTAGCGAGCAGTACTTC. The chain links TRBV4-1 to TRBJ2-7; 8 bases align to TRBD2. CDR1 and CDR2 (germline): MGHRA, YSYEKL. The CDR3 is made up of 14 amino acids. Trimming cost V 1 base and J 6 bases; bases outside gene matches: 5.

This rearrangement joins TRBV7-3 to TRBJ2-6; the D gene is possibly TRBD2 (5 bases). V lost 5 bases to trimming and J lost 1 base, with 21 bases between them. From germline, CDR1 is SGHTA and CDR2 FQGTGA. The CDR3 sequence is 19 residues long. Here the CDR3 reads CASSANHLGSPSGANVLTF. The CDR3 bases are TGTGCCAGCAGCGCCAACCATCTGGGGAGTCCTTCTGGGGCCAACGTCCTGACTTTC.

This chain links TRBV6-5 with TRBJ2-1; 7 positions match TRBD1. Per the germline V gene, CDR1 is MNHEY and CDR2 is SVGAGI. Losses at the gene ends were 8 bases for V and 2 bases for J; bases not matched to a gene: 6. This CDR3 spans 14 amino acids. The CDR3 loop reads CASGLRGTYNEQFF. For the CDR3, the DNA is TGTGCCAGCGGGCTCAGGGGGACCTACAATGAGCAGTTCTTC.

The CDR3 region is CASSTGTGRYEQYF. The CDR3 bases are TGTGCCAGTAGTACCGGGACAGGGAGATACGAGCAGTACTTC. V gene TRBV19 combines with J gene TRBJ2-7; 9 nucleotides align to TRBD1. The CDR3 totals 14 residues. In germline, CDR1 is LNHDA, CDR2 SQIVND (reference sequence). J lost 4 bases, V lost 4 bases, and 5 bases had no gene match. Together with reference TRBV19 and TRBJ2-7, the CDR3 gives the full variable domain: DGGITQSPKYLFRKEGQNVTLSCEQNLNHDAMYWYRQDPGQGLRLIYYSQIVNDFQKGDIAEGYSVSREKKESFPLTVTSAQKNPTAFYLCASSTGTGRYEQYFGPGTRLTVT.

The V and J genes are TRBV11-2 and TRBJ2-7; D is possibly TRBD1 (6 bases). The V end lost 5 bases, the J end lost 5 bases, and 16 bases lay between the germline ends. The germline CDR1 and CDR2 sequences are SGHAT and FQNNGV. The CDR3 is 14 residues long. The CDR3, as DNA: TGTGCCAGCAGCCCCAAAAGGGGGAGCAACGAGCAGTACTTC. This codes for CASSPKRGSNEQYF. The whole variable domain, filled in from reference TRBV11-2 and TRBJ2-7, reads EAGVAQSPRYKIIEKRQSVAFWCNPISGHATLYWYQQILGQGPKLLIQFQNNGVVDDSQLPKDRFSAERLKGVDSTLKIQPAKLEDSAVYLCASSPKRGSNEQYFGPGTRLTVT.

V is TRBV12-5 and J is TRBJ2-2; D is possibly TRBD1 (5 bases). V was cut by 3 bases and J by 6 bases, with 8 bases left in between. Per germline, CDR1 LGHNT and CDR2 FRNRAP. The CDR3 has 13 amino acids. DNA of the CDR3: TGTGCTAGTGGTTTTCTAGGGGCCGGGGAGCTGTTTTTT. This codes for CASGFLGAGELFF.

This rearrangement joins TRBV28 to TRBJ2-7; 7 nucleotides match TRBD2. Germline assignment: CDR1 MDHEN and CDR2 SYDVKM. The CDR3 loop spans 12 amino acids. V trimming: 6 bases; J trimming: 6 bases; junction bases outside the gene matches: 5. The CDR3 region has the DNA TGTGCCAGCAGGGCGGGAGTGGGCGAGCAGTACTTC. This translates into CASRAGVGEQYF.

The genes are TRBV28 and TRBJ2-7; TRBD2 matches at 13 bases. Germline values: CDR1 MDHEN, CDR2 SYDVKM. The CDR3 is 15 residues long. With V trimmed by 5 bases and J by 5 bases, 6 bases remained unmatched. In nucleotides, the CDR3 is TGTGCCAGCAGTCAACTAGCGGGAGGGGGTCACGAGCAGTACTTC. Amino acid sequence: CASSQLAGGGHEQYF.

CDR3 residues: CASSRYTLTGELFF. CDR3 in DNA: TGTGCCAGCAGCCGTTATACTTTGACCGGGGAGCTGTTTTTT. The gene calls are TRBV6-6 and TRBJ2-2, with unresolved D. Germline V gene lookup returns CDR1 MNHNY and CDR2 SVGAGI (reference sequence). The CDR3 extends over 14 amino acids. V lost 6 bases and J lost 5, with 13 bases in between.

The chain carries TRBV19 and TRBJ2-2, with a tentative D call TRBD2 (6 bases). Trimming cost V 10 bases and J 5 bases, with 17 bases left between them. Germline V gives CDR1 LNHDA, CDR2 SQIVND (reference sequence). CDR3 length: 14 amino acids. The CDR3 region is CATNPAGGTGELFF. The CDR3 region has the DNA TGTGCCACCAACCCCGCCGGAGGGACCGGGGAGCTGTTTTTT.

V usage is TRBV7-9 and J usage is TRBJ1-4; D perhaps matches TRBD1 (6 bases). The ends were cut back, 3 bases at V and 7 bases at J, with 9 bases in the middle. CDR1 and CDR2 from the germline V gene are SEHNR and FQNEAQ (reference sequence). This CDR3 contains 13 residues. DNA of the CDR3: TGTGCCAGCAGCTTCGTGGGGGCTGAAAAACTGTTTTTT. It is translated as CASSFVGAEKLFF.

The genes are TRBV6-1 and TRBJ1-2; the D gene is possibly TRBD1 (6 bases). The ends were cut back, 6 bases at V and 8 bases at J, with 16 bases in the middle. The CDR3 extends over 13 amino acids. From germline, CDR1 is MNHNS and CDR2 SASEGT. The CDR3 sequence is CASSKGTHEGYTF. The CDR3 region has the DNA TGTGCCAGCAGCAAAGGGACACACGAGGGCTACACCTTC.

The chain has TRBV30 and TRBJ2-7; tentative D call: TRBD1 (5 bases). Germline V gene data show CDR1 as GTSNPN and CDR2 as SVGIG (reference sequence). The germline V and J ends were trimmed by 0 bases and 0 bases, with 6 bases remaining between them. The CDR3 spans 13 residues. CDR3 nucleotides: TGTGCCTGGAGTGTTGACAGCTCCTACGAGCAGTACTTC. This gives the protein CAWSVDSSYEQYF.

V and J are TRBV2 and TRBJ2-7; maybe TRBD2 (6 bases). CDR3 length equals 12 residues. Germline CDR1 and CDR2: SNHLY and FYNNEI. Between the trimmed V and J ends, which lost 8 bases and 2 bases, there was a span of 10 bases. In nucleotides, the CDR3 is TGTGCCAGCGGCGGGACGGCCTACGAGCAGTACTTC. Translated: CASGGTAYEQYF.